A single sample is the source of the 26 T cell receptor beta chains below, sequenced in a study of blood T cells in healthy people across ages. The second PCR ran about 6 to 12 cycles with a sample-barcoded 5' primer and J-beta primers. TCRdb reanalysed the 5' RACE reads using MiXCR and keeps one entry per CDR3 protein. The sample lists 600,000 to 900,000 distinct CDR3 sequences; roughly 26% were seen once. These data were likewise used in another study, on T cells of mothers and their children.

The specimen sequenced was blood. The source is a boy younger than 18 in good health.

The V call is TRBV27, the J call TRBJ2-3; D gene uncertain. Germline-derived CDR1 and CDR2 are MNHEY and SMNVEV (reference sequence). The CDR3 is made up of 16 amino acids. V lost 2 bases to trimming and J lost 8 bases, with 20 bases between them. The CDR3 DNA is TGTGCCAGCAGTTTACTGGGGTTTAGCTCCTTGGGTACGCAGTATTTT. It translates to CASSLLGFSSLGTQYF.

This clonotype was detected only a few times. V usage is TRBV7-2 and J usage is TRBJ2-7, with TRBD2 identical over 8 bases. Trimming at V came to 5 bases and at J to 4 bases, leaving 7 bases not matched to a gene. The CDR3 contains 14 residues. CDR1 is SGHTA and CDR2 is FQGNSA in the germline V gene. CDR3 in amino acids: CASSLQRGTYEQYF. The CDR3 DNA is TGTGCCAGCAGCCTGCAGCGGGGGACTTACGAGCAGTACTTC. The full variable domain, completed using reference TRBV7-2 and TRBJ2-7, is GAGVSQSPSNKVTEKGKDVELRCDPISGHTALYWYRQSLGQGLEFLIYFQGNSAPDKSGLPSDRFSAERTGGSVSTLTIQRTQQEDSAVYLCASSLQRGTYEQYFGPGTRLTVT.

This chain's CDR3 is CASSFRFGQGAIEETQYF. The CDR3 DNA follows: TGTGCCAGCAGTTTCAGGTTCGGCCAGGGGGCTATAGAAGAGACCCAGTACTTC. This chain uses TRBV28 with TRBJ2-5; TRBD1 agrees at 8 bases. Germline V lookup: CDR1 MDHEN, CDR2 SYDVKM. The CDR3 runs to 18 residues. V lost 3 bases and J lost 3; bases outside the gene matches: 15.

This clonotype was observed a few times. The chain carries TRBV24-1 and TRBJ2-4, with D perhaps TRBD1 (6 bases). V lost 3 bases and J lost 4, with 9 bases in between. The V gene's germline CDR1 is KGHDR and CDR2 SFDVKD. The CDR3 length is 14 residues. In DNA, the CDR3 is TGTGCCACCAGTGATGGCAGGGGAAAAAACATTCAGTACTTC. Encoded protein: CATSDGRGKNIQYF.

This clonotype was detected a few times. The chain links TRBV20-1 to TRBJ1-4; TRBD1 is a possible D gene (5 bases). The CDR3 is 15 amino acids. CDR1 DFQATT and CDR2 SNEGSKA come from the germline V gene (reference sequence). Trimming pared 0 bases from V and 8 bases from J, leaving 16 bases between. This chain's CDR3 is CSARDGARGKEKLFF. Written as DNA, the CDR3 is TGCAGTGCTAGAGATGGGGCCAGAGGGAAGGAAAAACTGTTTTTT.

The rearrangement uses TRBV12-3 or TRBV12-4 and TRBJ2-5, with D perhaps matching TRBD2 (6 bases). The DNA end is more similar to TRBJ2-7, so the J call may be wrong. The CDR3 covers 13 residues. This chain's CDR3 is CASSGEEGYEQYF. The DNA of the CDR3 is TGTGCCAGCAGCGGCGAGGAGGGCTACGAGCAGTACTTC.

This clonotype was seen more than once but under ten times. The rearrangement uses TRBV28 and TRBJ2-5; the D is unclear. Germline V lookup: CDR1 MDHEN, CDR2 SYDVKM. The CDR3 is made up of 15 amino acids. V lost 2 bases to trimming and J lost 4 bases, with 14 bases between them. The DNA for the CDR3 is TGTGCCAGCAGTTTAAGCCCGGTGGGGATAGAGACCCAGTACTTC. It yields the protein CASSLSPVGIETQYF.

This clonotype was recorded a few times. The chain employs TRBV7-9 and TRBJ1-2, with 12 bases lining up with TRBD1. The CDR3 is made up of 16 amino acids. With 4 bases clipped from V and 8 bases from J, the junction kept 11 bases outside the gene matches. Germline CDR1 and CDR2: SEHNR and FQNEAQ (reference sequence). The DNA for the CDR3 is TGTGCCAGCAGCTGGATACCGGGACAGGGGGCGCGAGGCTACACCTTC. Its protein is CASSWIPGQGARGYTF. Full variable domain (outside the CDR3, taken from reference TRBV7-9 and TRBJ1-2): DTGVSQNPRHKITKRGQNVTFRCDPISEHNRLYWYRQTLGQGPEFLTYFQNEAQLEKSRLLSDRFSAERPKGSFSTLEIQRTEQGDSAMYLCASSWIPGQGARGYTFGSGTRLTVV.

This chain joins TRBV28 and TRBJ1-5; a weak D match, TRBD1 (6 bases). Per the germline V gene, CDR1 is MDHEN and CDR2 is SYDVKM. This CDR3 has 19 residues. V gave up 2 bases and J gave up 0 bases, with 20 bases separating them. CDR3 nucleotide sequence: TGTGCCAGCAGTTTAGGGGCAGCCAGGGGAGGATATAGCAATCAGCCCCAGCATTTT. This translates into CASSLGAARGGYSNQPQHF.

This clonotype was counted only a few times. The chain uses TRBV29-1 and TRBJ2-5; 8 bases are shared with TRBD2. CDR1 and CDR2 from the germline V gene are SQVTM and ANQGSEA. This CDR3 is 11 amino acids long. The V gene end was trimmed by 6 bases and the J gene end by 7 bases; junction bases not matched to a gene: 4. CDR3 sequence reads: CSVSGGGTQYF. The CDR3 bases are TGCAGCGTGTCGGGGGGGGGGACCCAGTACTTC.

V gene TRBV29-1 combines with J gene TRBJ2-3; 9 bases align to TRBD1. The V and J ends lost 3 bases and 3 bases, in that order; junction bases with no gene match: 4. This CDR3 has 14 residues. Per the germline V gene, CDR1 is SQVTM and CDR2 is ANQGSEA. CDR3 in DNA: TGCAGCGTTGAGGGACAGGGAGGGACAGATACGCAGTATTTT. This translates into CSVEGQGGTDTQYF.

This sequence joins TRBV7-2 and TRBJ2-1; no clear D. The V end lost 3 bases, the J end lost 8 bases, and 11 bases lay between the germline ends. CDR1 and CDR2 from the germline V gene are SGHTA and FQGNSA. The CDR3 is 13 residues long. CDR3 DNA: TGTGCCAGCAGCTTTGGGGTCCCAGATGAGCAGTTCTTC. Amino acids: CASSFGVPDEQFF.

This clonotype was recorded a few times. The CDR3 region is CAISVGTGSYEQYF. The CDR3 nucleotides read TGTGCCATCAGTGTAGGGACAGGGTCCTACGAGCAGTACTTC. This sequence joins TRBV10-3 and TRBJ2-7; 9 bases are a match to TRBD1. Germline V gene lookup returns CDR1 ENHRY and CDR2 SYGVKD. The junction had 2 bases not matched to a gene; V was cut back by 4 bases and J by 1 base. The CDR3 consists of 14 residues.

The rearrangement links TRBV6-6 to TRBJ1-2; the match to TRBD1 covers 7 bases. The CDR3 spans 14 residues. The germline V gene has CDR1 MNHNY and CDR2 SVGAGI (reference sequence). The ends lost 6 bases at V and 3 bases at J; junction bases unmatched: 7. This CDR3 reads CASSSVDRDYGYTF. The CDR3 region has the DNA TGTGCCAGCAGCTCCGTTGACAGGGACTATGGCTACACCTTC.

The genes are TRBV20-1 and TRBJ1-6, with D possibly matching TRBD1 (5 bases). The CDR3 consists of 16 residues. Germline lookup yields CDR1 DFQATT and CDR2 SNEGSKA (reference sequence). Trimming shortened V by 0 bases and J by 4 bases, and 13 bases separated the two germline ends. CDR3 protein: CSARDPRVGYNSPLHF. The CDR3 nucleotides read TGCAGTGCTAGAGATCCCAGGGTTGGATATAATTCACCCCTCCACTTT.

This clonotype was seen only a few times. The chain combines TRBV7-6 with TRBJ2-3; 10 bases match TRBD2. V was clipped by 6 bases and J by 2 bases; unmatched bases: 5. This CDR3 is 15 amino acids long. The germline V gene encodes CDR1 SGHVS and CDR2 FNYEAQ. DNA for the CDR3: TGTGCCAGCAGGCCTACTAGCGGGGCCACAGATACGCAGTATTTT. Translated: CASRPTSGATDTQYF.

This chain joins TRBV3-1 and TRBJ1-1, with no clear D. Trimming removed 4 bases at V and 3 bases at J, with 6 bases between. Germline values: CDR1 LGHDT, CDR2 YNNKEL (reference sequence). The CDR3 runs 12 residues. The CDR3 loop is CASSRGYTEAFF. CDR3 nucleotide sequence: TGTGCCAGCAGCCGAGGGTACACTGAAGCTTTCTTT.

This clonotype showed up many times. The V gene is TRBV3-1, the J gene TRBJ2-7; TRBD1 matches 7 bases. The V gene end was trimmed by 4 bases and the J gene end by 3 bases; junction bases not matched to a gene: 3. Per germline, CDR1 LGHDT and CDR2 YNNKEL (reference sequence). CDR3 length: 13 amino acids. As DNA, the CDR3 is TGTGCCAGCAGCCCGGGACAGAACTACGAGCAGTACTTC. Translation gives CASSPGQNYEQYF.

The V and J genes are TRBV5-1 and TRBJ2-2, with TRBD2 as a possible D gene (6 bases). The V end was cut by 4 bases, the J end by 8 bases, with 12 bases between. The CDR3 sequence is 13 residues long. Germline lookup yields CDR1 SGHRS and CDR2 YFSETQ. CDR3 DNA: TGCGCCAGCAGCCGACAGACTAGTGGGGAGCTGTTTTTT. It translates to CASSRQTSGELFF.

DNA for the CDR3: TGCAGTGCTAGAGTATGGGACCCGGAGACTGAAGCTTTCTTT. Residues: CSARVWDPETEAFF. The chain combines TRBV20-1 with TRBJ1-1, with a possible D match to TRBD1 (5 bases). Germline-derived CDR1 and CDR2 are DFQATT and SNEGSKA (reference sequence). V was cut by 1 base and J by 5 bases, with 14 bases left in between. The CDR3 has 14 residues.

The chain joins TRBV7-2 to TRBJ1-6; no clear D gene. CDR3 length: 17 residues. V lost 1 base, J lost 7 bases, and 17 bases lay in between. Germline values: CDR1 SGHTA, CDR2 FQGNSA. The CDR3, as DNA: TGTGCCAGCAGCTTAGTGGCAGCCGGCCTTGGGAATTCACCCCTCCACTTT. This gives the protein CASSLVAAGLGNSPLHF.

CDR3 DNA: TGTGCCAGCAGCTCGAAACTAGCGGAATACAATGAGCAGTTCTTC. Translated: CASSSKLAEYNEQFF. The J gene is TRBJ2-1, the V gene TRBV7-2; TRBD2 agrees at 8 bases. This CDR3 is 15 amino acids long. Per the germline V gene, CDR1 is SGHTA and CDR2 is FQGNSA. Unmatched junction bases numbered 6, after V lost 4 bases and J lost 4 bases.

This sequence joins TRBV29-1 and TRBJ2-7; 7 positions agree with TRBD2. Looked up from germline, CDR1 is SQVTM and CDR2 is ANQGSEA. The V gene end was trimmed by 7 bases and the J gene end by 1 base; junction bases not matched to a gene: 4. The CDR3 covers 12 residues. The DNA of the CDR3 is TGCAGCGGTAGCGGGCCTTCCTACGAGCAGTACTTC. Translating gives CSGSGPSYEQYF.

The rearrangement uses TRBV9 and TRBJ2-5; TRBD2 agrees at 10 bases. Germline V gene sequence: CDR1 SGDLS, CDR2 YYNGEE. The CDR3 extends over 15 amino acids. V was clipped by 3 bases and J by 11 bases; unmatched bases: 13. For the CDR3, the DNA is TGTGCCAGCAGCGGTACTAGCGGGGTGATGGAAGAGCAGTACTTC. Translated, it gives CASSGTSGVMEEQYF. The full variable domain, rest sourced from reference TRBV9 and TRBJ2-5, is DSGVTQTPKHLITATGQRVTLRCSPRSGDLSVYWYQQSLDQGLQFLIQYYNGEERAKGNILERFSAQQFPDLHSELNLSSLELGDSALYFCASSGTSGVMEEQYFGPGTRLLVL.

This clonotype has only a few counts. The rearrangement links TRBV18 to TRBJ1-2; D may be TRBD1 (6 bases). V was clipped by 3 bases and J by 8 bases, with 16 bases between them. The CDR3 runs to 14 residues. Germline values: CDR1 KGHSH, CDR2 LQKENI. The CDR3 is CASSPLQGPGGYTF. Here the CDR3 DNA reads TGTGCCAGCTCACCGCTACAGGGTCCCGGAGGCTACACCTTC.

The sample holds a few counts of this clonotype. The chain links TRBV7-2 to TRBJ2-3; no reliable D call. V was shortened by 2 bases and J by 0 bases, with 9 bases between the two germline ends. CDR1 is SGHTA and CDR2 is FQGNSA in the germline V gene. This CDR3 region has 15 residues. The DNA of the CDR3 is TGTGCCAGCAGCTTACCAACGGCTAGCACAGATACGCAGTATTTT. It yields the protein CASSLPTASTDTQYF.